Below are 25 T cell receptor beta chains sequenced from a single sample in a study of long-term antiretroviral therapy in people with HIV. Assay version v3.0 of immunoSEQ was used, and it was run at survey level. The assay was immunoSEQ multiplex PCR, and TCRdb's table has in-frame clones only and misses some. The sample includes 30,000 or so clones, over 90% of them seen just once. The starting material was unsorted PBMCs, obtained roughly 6.5 years after starting antiretroviral therapy. These receptors were taken from a woman aged 40 to 49 with HIV.

The chain employs TRBV7-3 and TRBJ1-1, with 10 bases fitting TRBD1. CDR1 SGHTA and CDR2 FQGTGA come from the germline V gene. J lost 3 bases, V lost 5 bases, and 9 bases had no gene match. CDR3 length: 16 residues. The CDR3 spells CASSPKGDRGDTEAFF. The CDR3 DNA follows: TGTGCCAGCAGCCCAAAGGGGGACAGGGGCGACACTGAAGCTTTCTTT.

The rearrangement joins TRBV28 to TRBJ1-3; D is undetermined. Trimming shortened V by 1 base and J by 1 base, and 2 bases separated the two germline ends. The germline V gene has CDR1 MDHEN and CDR2 SYDVKM. This CDR3 region has 13 residues. CDR3: CASSLLSGNTIYF. CDR3 sequence (DNA): TGTGCCAGCAGTTTATTATCTGGAAACACCATATATTTT.

The rearrangement links TRBV4-3 to TRBJ2-3, with TRBD1 matching over 7 bases. CDR1 is LGHNA, CDR2 YSLEER, per germline. V gave up 0 bases and J gave up 0 bases; unmatched junction bases: 12. This CDR3 spans 19 amino acids. The CDR3 coding sequence is TGCGCCAGCAGCCAAGAACAGGGGTTAGGGGCGAGGAGCACAGATACGCAGTATTTT. As protein: CASSQEQGLGARSTDTQYF.

This clone was detected only a few times. This chain connects TRBV30 to TRBJ2-7, with D uncertain. The CDR3 totals 14 residues. Germline V CDR1 and CDR2: GTSNPN, SVGIG (reference sequence). The ends were cut back, 3 bases at V and 2 bases at J, with 14 bases in the middle. The CDR3: CAWSRHRETYEQYF. The CDR3 bases are TGTGCCTGGAGCCGACACAGAGAAACCTACGAGCAGTACTTC.

The chain has TRBV18 and TRBJ1-1; D unresolved. V was pared by 5 bases and J by 2 bases, with 9 bases between. The CDR3 has 13 residues. The V gene's germline CDR1 is KGHSH and CDR2 LQKENI. CDR3 amino acids: CASSDQYNTEAFF. CDR3 nucleotide sequence: TGTGCCAGCTCAGACCAATACAACACTGAAGCTTTCTTT.

The chain is built from TRBV5-4 and TRBJ1-3; 10 bases fit TRBD1. The CDR3 totals 16 residues. Germline V gene lookup returns CDR1 SGHNT and CDR2 YYREEE (reference sequence). The V and J ends lost 3 bases and 2 bases, in that order; junction bases with no gene match: 5. Here the CDR3 reads CASSSGTGVPGNTIYF. CDR3 DNA: TGTGCCAGCAGCTCCGGGACAGGGGTCCCTGGAAACACCATATATTTT.

The rearrangement joins TRBV5-1 to TRBJ2-5; tentatively, D is TRBD1 or TRBD2 (5 bases each). Germline CDR1 is SGHRS and CDR2 is YFSETQ. Trimming pared 4 bases from V and 10 bases from J, leaving 17 bases between. The CDR3 runs to 13 residues. CDR3 loop: CASSEQNGALQYF. DNA of the CDR3: TGCGCCAGCAGCGAACAGAACGGGGCCCTCCAGTACTTC.

The J gene is TRBJ1-2, the V gene TRBV4-3; TRBD1 agrees at 7 bases. The junction had 9 bases not matched to a gene; V was cut back by 4 bases and J by 4 bases. The CDR3 runs to 15 residues. Germline V gene sequence: CDR1 LGHNA, CDR2 YSLEER. CDR3 sequence reads: CASSPRGSPLYGYTF. CDR3 nucleotides: TGCGCCAGCAGCCCCAGGGGGTCCCCTCTCTATGGCTACACCTTC.

A single count supports this clone. This rearrangement joins TRBV7-2 to TRBJ1-6; 7 positions match TRBD1. Unmatched junction bases numbered 9, after V lost 4 bases and J lost 9 bases. CDR1 and CDR2 from the germline V gene are SGHTA and FQGNSA. The CDR3 has 15 amino acids. CDR3: CASSSGGTVGSPLHF. In nucleotides, the CDR3 is TGTGCCAGCAGCTCAGGGGGGACAGTCGGTTCACCCCTCCACTTT.

The J gene is TRBJ2-5, the V gene TRBV7-2; 7 nucleotides agree with TRBD1. Germline V gene sequence: CDR1 SGHTA, CDR2 FQGNSA. This CDR3 is 15 amino acids long. Unmatched junction bases numbered 8, after V lost 2 bases and J lost 5 bases. CDR3 in amino acids: CASSLWEGGLETQYF. As DNA, the CDR3 is TGTGCCAGCAGCTTATGGGAAGGGGGCCTGGAGACCCAGTACTTC.

The chain couples TRBV29-1 to TRBJ2-7; the D gene is possibly TRBD2 (6 bases). Trimming took off 0 bases at V and 11 bases at J, with 17 bases between the two ends. Germline loops: CDR1 SQVTM, CDR2 ANQGSEA. The CDR3 is made up of 13 amino acids. CDR3 region: CSVEEKGGQMKYF. The CDR3 DNA is TGCAGCGTTGAAGAGAAGGGAGGACAAATGAAGTACTTC.

The CDR3 region has the DNA TGCGCCAGCAGCTTGGCCCCAGGGGGGGTAGCTTTCTTT. Amino acid sequence: CASSLAPGGVAFF. V and J are TRBV5-1 and TRBJ1-1; 7 nucleotides agree with TRBD1. Germline CDR1 and CDR2: SGHRS and YFSETQ. The CDR3 length is 13 residues. J gave up 10 bases and V 0 bases, and 6 bases lay outside the gene matches.

The genes are TRBV7-9 and TRBJ2-1; a weak D match, TRBD2 (5 bases). Germline V gives CDR1 SEHNR, CDR2 FQNEAQ (reference sequence). There are 13 residues in the CDR3. V shed 8 bases and J shed 9 bases, with 17 bases lying between them. Here the CDR3 reads CASFPTGIGEQFF. In DNA, the CDR3 is TGTGCCAGCTTCCCGACGGGGATCGGTGAGCAGTTCTTC.

The V call is TRBV30, the J call TRBJ2-1; the D gene is possibly TRBD2 (5 bases). Trimming took off 1 base at V and 7 bases at J, with 11 bases between the two ends. This CDR3 contains 13 residues. The germline CDR1 and CDR2 sequences are GTSNPN and SVGIG (reference sequence). The chain's CDR3 is CAWSASRGNEQFF. CDR3 in DNA: TGTGCCTGGAGTGCCTCTCGGGGAAATGAGCAGTTCTTC.

The J gene is TRBJ1-2, the V gene TRBV19; 7 bases agree with TRBD1. J gave up 5 bases and V 7 bases, and 4 bases lay outside the gene matches. Germline V gene data show CDR1 as LNHDA and CDR2 as SQIVND (reference sequence). The CDR3 spans 12 residues. CDR3 in DNA: TGTGCCAGTACTCAACAGGGGTATGGCTACACCTTC. This encodes CASTQQGYGYTF.

The chain couples TRBV30 to TRBJ2-7; D remains unclear. The CDR3 spans 13 residues. From germline, CDR1 is GTSNPN and CDR2 SVGIG (reference sequence). Deletions cut 3 bases from V and 4 bases from J, with 13 bases between. CDR3 sequence: CAWRYSGSYEQYF. The CDR3 DNA reads TGTGCCTGGAGATACAGTGGATCGTACGAGCAGTACTTC.

This chain connects TRBV19 to TRBJ1-2; 7 bases agree with TRBD1. The CDR3 extends over 13 amino acids. V trimming: 5 bases; J trimming: 1 base; junction bases outside the gene matches: 1. CDR1 is LNHDA, CDR2 SQIVND, per germline (reference sequence). The CDR3 loop reads CASSWDSNYGYTF. In nucleotides, the CDR3 is TGTGCCAGTAGTTGGGACAGTAACTATGGCTACACCTTC.

The chain combines TRBV28 with TRBJ1-2, with D possibly being TRBD1 (5 bases). The CDR3 length is 14 residues. Germline V gene data show CDR1 as MDHEN and CDR2 as SYDVKM. V gave up 8 bases and J gave up 4 bases, with 17 bases separating them. This chain's CDR3 is CASGKTENFYGYTF. The CDR3, as DNA: TGTGCCAGCGGTAAGACAGAGAACTTCTATGGCTACACCTTC.

This chain connects TRBV2 to TRBJ1-6; 7 positions agree with TRBD1. The V gene's germline CDR1 is SNHLY and CDR2 FYNNEI. The V segment lost 7 bases and the J segment 10 bases; nucleotides outside the gene matches: 13. The CDR3 is made up of 15 amino acids. CDR3 bases: TGTGCCAGCACTCAAAAGACAAGGGGACAGTCACCCCTCCACTTT. The encoded protein is CASTQKTRGQSPLHF.

The genes are TRBV6-5 and TRBJ2-1; D remains ambiguous. The CDR3 has 14 residues. Trimming shortened V by 0 bases and J by 0 bases, and 3 bases separated the two germline ends. Germline CDR1 and CDR2: MNHEY and SVGAGI. The CDR3 region has the DNA TGTGCCAGCAGTTACTCACCCTCCTACAATGAGCAGTTCTTC. It specifies CASSYSPSYNEQFF.

This CDR3 is CASSPRLEYNEQFF. CDR3 bases: TGTGCCAGCAGCCCCCGACTGGAATACAATGAGCAGTTCTTC. V and J are TRBV6-6 and TRBJ2-1; D is undetermined. Germline V CDR1 and CDR2: MNHNY, SVGAGI (reference sequence). The V end lost 6 bases, the J end lost 4 bases, and 13 bases lay between the germline ends. The CDR3 extends over 14 amino acids.

The chain links TRBV19 to TRBJ1-4, with 9 bases lining up with TRBD1. This CDR3 is built from 17 residues. With V trimmed by 1 base and J by 3 bases, 6 bases remained unmatched. Germline values: CDR1 LNHDA, CDR2 SQIVND (reference sequence). CDR3 bases: TGTGCCAGTAGTATAGCGGGACAGGGCCAATCTAATGAAAAACTGTTTTTT. It encodes CASSIAGQGQSNEKLFF.

The genes are TRBV6-4 and TRBJ2-2; 9 bases line up with TRBD1. CDR1 and CDR2 from the germline V gene are MRHNA and SNTAGT. The V and J ends lost 6 bases and 2 bases, in that order; junction bases with no gene match: 1. The CDR3 loop spans 14 amino acids. CDR3 nucleotides: TGTGCCAGCAGGACAGGGGGTAACACCGGGGAGCTGTTTTTT. This translates into CASRTGGNTGELFF.

J is TRBJ2-3 and V is TRBV5-4; D is perhaps TRBD2 (6 bases). The CDR3 is 14 amino acids. Germline loops: CDR1 SGHNT, CDR2 YYREEE (reference sequence). Trimming pared 0 bases from V and 6 bases from J, leaving 11 bases between. The CDR3 DNA reads TGTGCCAGCAGCTTGGTTGGCAGCGGGGATACGCAGTATTTT. Translated, it gives CASSLVGSGDTQYF.

The chain recombines TRBV4-3 with TRBJ1-2; 8 bases fit TRBD1. CDR1 LGHNA and CDR2 YSLEER come from the germline V gene. The CDR3 has 15 residues. V lost 0 bases and J lost 5; bases outside the gene matches: 5. CDR3 coding DNA: TGCGCCAGCAGCCAAGACTGGACAGGGAAGTATGGCTACACCTTC. Translated, it gives CASSQDWTGKYGYTF.